The rows below give T cell receptor beta chains drawn from one sample of a study of beta chain features in type 1 diabetes. Data came from immunoSEQ multiplex PCR; TCRdb stores just in-frame clones and leaves some out. This table has some 500,000 clones, about an eighth appearing once. The sequenced sample consisted of naive CD4+ T cells from blood. The receptor source for this set is a woman aged 18 to 35 in good health. CDR3s include the opening cysteine and the closing phenylalanine or tryptophan. A D gene is named only where the DNA matches it firmly. Clone size appears in some rows only: once, few, many, or a class for an expanded clone.

clone size	D gene	V gene	J gene	CDR3 DNA	CDR3 protein
few	NA	TRBV4-3	TRBJ2-3	TGCGCCAGCAGCCAACTCCAGTCGACTAGGGCGGGGAACACAGATACGCAGTATTTT	CASSQLQSTRAGNTDTQYF
NA	TRBD1	TRBV7-2	TRBJ1-5	TGTGCCAGCAGCTACGGACAGGGGGCATTCCAGCCCCAGCATTTT	CASSYGQGAFQPQHF
NA	TRBD1	TRBV2	TRBJ2-5	TGTGCCAGCAGCGAAGGGACAGCGCAAGAGACCCAGTACTTC	CASSEGTAQETQYF
NA	TRBD2	TRBV7-2	TRBJ2-5	TGTGCCAGCAGCTTGACTAGACGGACTAGCGGGCAAGAGACCCAGTACTTC	CASSLTRRTSGQETQYF
few	NA	TRBV19	TRBJ2-5	TGTGCCAGTAGTGTAAGATCGACAGCCGTTCTTCAAGAGACCCAGTACTTC	CASSVRSTAVLQETQYF
NA	NA	TRBV6-5	TRBJ2-1	TGTGCCAGCAGTTACTTTGGCAGCCAAGAGCAGTTCTTC	CASSYFGSQEQFF
NA	TRBD2	TRBV7-8	TRBJ2-3	TGTGCCAGCAGCTGGACTCCCGGGACTAGCGGGAGCACAGATACGCAGTATTTT	CASSWTPGTSGSTDTQYF
NA	NA	TRBV7-9	TRBJ2-3	TGTGCCAGCAGTTCACTGCCAAGCACAGATACGCAGTATTTT	CASSSLPSTDTQYF
few	NA	TRBV5-4	TRBJ2-1	TGTGCCAGCAGCCCCCGGATGAACAATGAGCAGTTCTTC	CASSPRMNNEQFF
NA	TRBD1	TRBV6-6	TRBJ2-6	TGTGCCAGCCCGGGACAGGACCTATCTGGGGCCAACGTCCTGACTTTC	CASPGQDLSGANVLTF
NA	NA	TRBV18	TRBJ2-2	TGTGCCAGCTCACCCCAGGGGACCGGGGAGCTGTTTTTT	CASSPQGTGELFF
NA	NA	TRBV7-2	TRBJ2-7	TGTGCCAGCAGCTTGAGACTGGTGTCGACCCTATCTTTC	CASSLRLVSTLSF
NA	NA	TRBV7-8	TRBJ2-3	TGTGCCAGCAGCTTAGTCGCGTTGTGGAGGAGCACAGATACGCAGTATTTT	CASSLVALWRSTDTQYF
NA	NA	TRBV9	TRBJ1-1	TGTGCCAGCAGCGTCGCAGGGCGCGGTGGCACTGAAGCTTTCTTT	CASSVAGRGGTEAFF